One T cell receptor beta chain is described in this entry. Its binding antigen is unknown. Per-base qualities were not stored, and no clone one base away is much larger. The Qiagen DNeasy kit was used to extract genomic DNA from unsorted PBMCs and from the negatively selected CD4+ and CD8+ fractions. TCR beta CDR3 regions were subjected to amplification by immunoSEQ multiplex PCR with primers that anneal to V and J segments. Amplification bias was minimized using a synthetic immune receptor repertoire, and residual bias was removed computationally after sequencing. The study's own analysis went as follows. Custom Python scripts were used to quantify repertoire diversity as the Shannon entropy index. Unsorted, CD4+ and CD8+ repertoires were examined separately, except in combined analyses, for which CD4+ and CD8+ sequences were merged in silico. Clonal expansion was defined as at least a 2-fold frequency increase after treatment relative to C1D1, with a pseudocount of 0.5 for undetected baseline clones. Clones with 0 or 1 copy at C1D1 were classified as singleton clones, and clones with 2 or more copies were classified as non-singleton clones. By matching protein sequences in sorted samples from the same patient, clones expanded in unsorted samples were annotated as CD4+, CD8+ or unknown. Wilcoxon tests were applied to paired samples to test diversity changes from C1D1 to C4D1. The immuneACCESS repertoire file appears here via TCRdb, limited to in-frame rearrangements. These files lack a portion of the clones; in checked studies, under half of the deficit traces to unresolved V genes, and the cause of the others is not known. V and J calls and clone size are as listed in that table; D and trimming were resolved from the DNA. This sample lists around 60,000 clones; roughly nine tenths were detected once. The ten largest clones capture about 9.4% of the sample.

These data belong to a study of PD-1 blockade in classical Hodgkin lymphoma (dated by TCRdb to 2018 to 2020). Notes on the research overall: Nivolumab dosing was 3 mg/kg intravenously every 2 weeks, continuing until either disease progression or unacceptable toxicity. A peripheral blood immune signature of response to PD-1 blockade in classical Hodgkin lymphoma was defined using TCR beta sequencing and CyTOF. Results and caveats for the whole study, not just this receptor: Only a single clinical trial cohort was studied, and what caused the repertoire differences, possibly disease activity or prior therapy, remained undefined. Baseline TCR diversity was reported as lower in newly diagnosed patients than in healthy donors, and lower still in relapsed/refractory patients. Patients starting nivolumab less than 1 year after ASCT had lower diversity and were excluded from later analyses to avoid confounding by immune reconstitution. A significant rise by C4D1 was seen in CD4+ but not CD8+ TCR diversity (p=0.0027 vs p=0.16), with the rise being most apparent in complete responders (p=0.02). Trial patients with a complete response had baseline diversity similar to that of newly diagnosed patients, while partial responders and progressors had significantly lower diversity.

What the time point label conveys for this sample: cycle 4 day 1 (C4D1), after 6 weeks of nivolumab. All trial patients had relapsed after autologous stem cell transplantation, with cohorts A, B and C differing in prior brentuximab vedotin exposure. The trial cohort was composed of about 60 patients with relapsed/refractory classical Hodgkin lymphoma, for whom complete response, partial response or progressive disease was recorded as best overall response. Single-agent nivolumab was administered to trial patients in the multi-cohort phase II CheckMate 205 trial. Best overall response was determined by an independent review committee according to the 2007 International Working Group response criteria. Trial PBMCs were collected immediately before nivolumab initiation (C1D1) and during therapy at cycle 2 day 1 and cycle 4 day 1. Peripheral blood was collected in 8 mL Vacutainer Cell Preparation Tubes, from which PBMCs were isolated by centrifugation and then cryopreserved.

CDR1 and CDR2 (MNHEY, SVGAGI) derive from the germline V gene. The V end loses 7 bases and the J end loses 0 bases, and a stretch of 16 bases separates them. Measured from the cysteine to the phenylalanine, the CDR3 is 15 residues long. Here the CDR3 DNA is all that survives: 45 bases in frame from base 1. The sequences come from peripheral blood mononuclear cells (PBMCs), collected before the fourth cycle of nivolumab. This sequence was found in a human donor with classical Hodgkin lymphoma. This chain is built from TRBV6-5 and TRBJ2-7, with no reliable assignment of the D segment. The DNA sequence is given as TGTGCCAGCATGGAAGGAACATGGGGCTCCTACGAGCAGTACTTC. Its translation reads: CASMEGTWGSYEQYF.